This T cell receptor beta chain is from a study of cytomegalovirus exposure and HLA in healthy donors. Broader study findings: Only CMV serostatus was available as immune exposure information. In vitro assays verified that three CMV-associated chains recognized CMV antigens specifically.

Per germline, CDR1 LGHNA and CDR2 YNFKEQ. The CDR3 extends over 16 amino acids. V gave up 4 bases and J gave up 6 bases, with 19 bases separating them. With respect to this clone: Its antigen is unknown.

In the PCR, 60 Vbeta and 13 Jbeta primers were used. The protocol was immunoSEQ multiplex PCR, while the TCRdb copy is restricted to in-frame clones and leaves out a portion. The table has 170,000 or so clones, 80% seen once; the top ten hold about 7%. The TCR originated in a man aged 25 to 45 in good health and CMV-seropositive. The V gene is TRBV4-2, the J gene TRBJ1-5, with D possibly being TRBD1 (5 bases). The specimen sequenced was PBMCs. The CDR3 reads CASSRLLGSGGQPQHF. For the CDR3, the DNA is TGTGCCAGCAGCCGACTCCTCGGGAGCGGGGGTCAGCCCCAGCATTTT.